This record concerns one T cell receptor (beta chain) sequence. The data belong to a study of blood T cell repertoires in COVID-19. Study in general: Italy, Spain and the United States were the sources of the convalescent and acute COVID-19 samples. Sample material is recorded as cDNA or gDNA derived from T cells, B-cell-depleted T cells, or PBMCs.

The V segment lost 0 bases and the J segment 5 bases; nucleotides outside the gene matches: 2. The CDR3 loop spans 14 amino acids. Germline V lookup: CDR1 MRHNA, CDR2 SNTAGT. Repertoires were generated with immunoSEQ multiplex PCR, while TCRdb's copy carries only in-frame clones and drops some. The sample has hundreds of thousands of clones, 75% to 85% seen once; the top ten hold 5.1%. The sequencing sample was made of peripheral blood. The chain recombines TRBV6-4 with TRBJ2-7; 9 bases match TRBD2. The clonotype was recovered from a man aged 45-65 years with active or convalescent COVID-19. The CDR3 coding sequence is TGTGCCAGCAGTGACTCTGCTAGCGGGAACGAGCAGTACTTC. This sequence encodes CASSDSASGNEQYF.